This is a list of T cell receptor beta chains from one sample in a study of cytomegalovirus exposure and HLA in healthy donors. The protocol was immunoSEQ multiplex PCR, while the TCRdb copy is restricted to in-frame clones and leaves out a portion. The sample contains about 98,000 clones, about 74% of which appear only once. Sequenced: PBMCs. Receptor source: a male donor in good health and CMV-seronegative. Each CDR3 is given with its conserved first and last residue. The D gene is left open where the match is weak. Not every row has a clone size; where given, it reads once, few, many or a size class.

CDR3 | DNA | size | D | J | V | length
CASSIQGALSYEQYF | TGTGCCAGTAGTATTCAGGGGGCCTTGTCCTACGAGCAGTACTTC | NA | TRBD1 | TRBJ2-7 | TRBV19 | 15
CASSYGPRGNTEAFF | TGTGCCAGCAGTTACGGCCCTAGGGGTAACACTGAAGCTTTCTTT | NA | NA | TRBJ1-1 | TRBV6-5 | 15
CASSLSPGADTQYF | TGTGCCAGCAGTTTATCCCCGGGGGCAGATACGCAGTATTTT | NA | NA | TRBJ2-3 | TRBV27 | 14
CASSTDYRGPSGTQYF | TGTGCCAGCAGCACGGATTACAGGGGACCCTCGGGGACCCAGTACTTC | NA | TRBD1 | TRBJ2-5 | TRBV5-6 | 16
CASSEDRDSYNEQFF | TGTGCCAGCAGTGAAGATAGGGACAGCTACAATGAGCAGTTCTTC | few | TRBD1 | TRBJ2-1 | TRBV6-1 | 15
CASSLSRGDTEAFF | TGTGCCAGCAGTTTATCCCGAGGAGACACTGAAGCTTTCTTT | NA | NA | TRBJ1-1 | TRBV27 | 14
CASSHRGLEGPGELFF | TGTGCCAGCAGCCATAGGGGACTAGAGGGCCCCGGGGAGCTGTTTTTT | NA | TRBD2 | TRBJ2-2 | TRBV4-2 | 16
CASSEEVHSPLHF | TGTGCCAGCAGTGAGGAGGTTCATTCACCCCTCCACTTT | NA | NA | TRBJ1-6 | TRBV6-4 | 13
CASSQEQGRDQPQHF | TGTGCCAGCAGCCAAGAACAGGGTAGGGATCAGCCCCAGCATTTT | NA | NA | TRBJ1-5 | TRBV4-2 | 15
CASSVVVGLQETQYF | TGTGCCAGCAGCGTAGTGGTCGGACTCCAAGAGACCCAGTACTTC | few | NA | TRBJ2-5 | TRBV9 | 15
CASSGDEDLALDEQFF | TGTGCCAGCAGCGGCGATGAGGACTTAGCCCTCGATGAGCAGTTCTTC | NA | NA | TRBJ2-1 | TRBV28 | 16
CASSFRDRDYEQYF | TGCGCCAGCAGCTTCCGGGACAGGGACTACGAGCAGTACTTC | NA | TRBD1 | TRBJ2-7 | TRBV5-1 | 14
CASSLWLGQGYYEQYF | TGTGCCAGCAGCTTATGGCTGGGACAGGGTTACTACGAGCAGTACTTC | few | TRBD1 | TRBJ2-7 | TRBV7-3 | 16
CASDRQGTTDTQYF | TGTGCCAGCGACCGACAGGGGACCACAGATACGCAGTATTTT | NA | TRBD1 | TRBJ2-3 | TRBV2 | 14
CASSQQGAYNEQFF | TGTGCCAGTAGTCAGCAGGGGGCGTACAATGAGCAGTTCTTC | NA | TRBD1 | TRBJ2-1 | TRBV19 | 14
CASQIATSGSNTQYF | TGTGCCAGCCAAATCGCGACTAGCGGATCCAATACGCAGTATTTT | NA | TRBD2 | TRBJ2-3 | TRBV27 | 15
CSVEGGQTNIQYF | TGCAGCGTTGAAGGGGGCCAAACCAACATTCAGTACTTC | NA | NA | TRBJ2-4 | TRBV29-1 | 13
CASSERTSYGYTF | TGTGCCAGCAGTGAAAGAACTTCATATGGCTACACCTTC | few | NA | TRBJ1-2 | TRBV2 | 13
CASSQGLADYNEQFF | TGCGCCAGCAGCCAAGGACTAGCGGATTACAATGAGCAGTTCTTC | NA | TRBD2 | TRBJ2-1 | TRBV4-3 | 15
CASSLTGVGTGELFF | TGCGCCAGCAGCTTGACAGGGGTAGGGACCGGGGAGCTGTTTTTT | once | TRBD1 | TRBJ2-2 | TRBV5-1 | 15
CASSLPERYEQYF | TGTGCCAGCAGCTTGCCAGAACGCTACGAGCAGTACTTC | NA | NA | TRBJ2-7 | TRBV5-4 | 13
CASSLWGAGAPDTQYF | TGTGCCAGCAGTTTATGGGGAGCGGGAGCCCCAGATACGCAGTATTTT | few | TRBD2 | TRBJ2-3 | TRBV28 | 16
CASSTTGIYGYTF | TGTGCCAGCAGTACGACAGGGATCTATGGCTACACCTTC | NA | TRBD1 | TRBJ1-2 | TRBV27 | 13
CASSLGLGAAKNIQYF | TGTGCCAGCAGCTTAGGCCTGGGGGCGGCCAAAAACATTCAGTACTTC | NA | NA | TRBJ2-4 | TRBV7-9 | 16
CASSDSKRSNEQFF | TGTGCCAGCAGTGACTCGAAGCGGAGCAATGAGCAGTTCTTC | few | NA | TRBJ2-1 | TRBV6-4 | 14
CASSLLRGHNEQFF | TGTGCCAGCAGCCTCTTAAGGGGCCACAATGAGCAGTTCTTC | NA | NA | TRBJ2-1 | TRBV5-4 | 14
CASLGTTSGRAGYEQYF | TGTGCCAGCCTAGGAACGACTAGCGGGAGGGCCGGCTACGAGCAGTACTTC | NA | TRBD2 | TRBJ2-7 | TRBV27 | 17
CASSSNRVGTEAFF | TGTGCCAGCAGCTCAAACAGGGTCGGCACTGAAGCTTTCTTT | NA | NA | TRBJ1-1 | TRBV5-5 | 14
CACLDFGQPPAYEQYF | TGTGCCTGCCTCGATTTCGGACAGCCACCAGCCTACGAGCAGTACTTC | few | NA | TRBJ2-7 | TRBV30 | 16
CAWRGGTGELFF | TGTGCCTGGAGGGGGGGTACCGGGGAGCTGTTTTTT | NA | NA | TRBJ2-2 | TRBV30 | 12
CASSPSGLAGAEDSYEQYF | TGTGCCAGCAGTCCCTCGGGACTAGCGGGAGCCGAGGACTCCTACGAGCAGTACTTC | NA | TRBD2 | TRBJ2-7 | TRBV28 | 19
CASSQDNRRGETQYF | TGTGCCAGCAGCCAAGATAACAGGCGGGGAGAGACCCAGTACTTC | NA | NA | TRBJ2-5 | TRBV14 | 15